This TCR beta chain is from a study of type 1 and type 2 diabetes patients. For the study at large: Donors were type 1 diabetes, type 2 diabetes, or nondiabetic controls. Magnetic bead positive selection isolated CD4+ or CD8+ T cells from PBMCs. Broader study findings: Age and gender were not matched between study groups.

The PCR template was genomic DNA. Amplification of the beta chain CDR3 used 30 forward and 13 reverse multiplex primers. TCRdb recomputed calls from the multiplex PCR reads with MiXCR, one row per CDR3 protein. Of some 250,000 distinct CDR3 sequences in the sample, more than 45% were seen once. The germline V gene encodes CDR1 SQVTM and CDR2 ANQGSEA. The CDR3 is 18 amino acids. The ends were cut back, 4 bases at V and 0 bases at J, with 22 bases in the middle. To note about this clonotype: As yet, its antigen is unknown.

Around 10 milliliters of peripheral blood were drawn from each donor. Source material: peripheral blood mononuclear cells (PBMCs). The chain combines TRBV29-1 with TRBJ2-1, with D maybe TRBD2 (6 bases). The sequence came from a man in his late teens or twenties with type 2 diabetes. The CDR3 region has the DNA TGCAGCGTTGCGGGGGAAGAAGCGATAAGAAGCTCCTACAATGAGCAGTTCTTC. Protein: CSVAGEEAIRSSYNEQFF.